The rows below give T cell receptor beta chains drawn from one sample of a study of T cells expressing NK-cell markers. TCRdb reprocessed the 5' RACE reads and reports one entry per CDR3 protein, with no DNA. Its table records 150,000 to 160,000 distinct CDR3 sequences. What was sequenced was blood T cells: a sorted CD56 or NKG2C T cell subset, CD4+ or CD8+ T cells, or bulk PBMC T cells (not recorded which). The receptor set was obtained from a woman aged 50 to 60 in good health. Both conserved end residues are part of each CDR3. The order of the fields is V gene, CDR3 length, J gene, CDR3 protein.

>TRBV12-3/TRBV12-4|16|TRBJ2-7
CASSFAPGTEVYEQYF
>TRBV5-6|13|TRBJ2-1
CASSESNYNEQFF
>TRBV4-1|14|TRBJ1-1
CASSLRGYGTEAFF
>TRBV20-1|12|TRBJ1-5
CSAFKGAGAQHF
>TRBV9|12|TRBJ2-1
CASSPSDNEQFF
>TRBV19|14|TRBJ2-6
CASSWSSGANVLTF
>TRBV29-1|15|TRBJ2-3
CSVAGSGDSTDTQYF
>TRBV7-9|14|TRBJ1-2
CASSLLDRANGYTF
>TRBV4-1|18|TRBJ2-3
CASSQRQSGGALTDTQYF
>TRBV20-1|17|TRBJ2-1
CSASLRGVVESYNEQFF
>TRBV6-5|14|TRBJ2-5
CASSYSLGGETQYF
>TRBV24-1|16|TRBJ1-1
CATSDLPLTDGTEAFF
>TRBV19|13|TRBJ1-1
CASSRSLNTEAFF
>TRBV13|14|TRBJ2-7
CASSLRLETNEQYF
>TRBV12-3/TRBV12-4|15|TRBJ2-3
CASSGDSSGLDTQYF
>TRBV19|15|TRBJ2-5
CASSMLETTQETQYF
>TRBV29-1|13|TRBJ2-1
CSVEPGQYNEQFF
>TRBV24-1|14|TRBJ2-7
CATSDSRHSYEQYF
>TRBV27|14|TRBJ2-7
CASRRGGSVWEQYF
>TRBV6-5|16|TRBJ2-1
CASSYSSSMAYNEQFF
>TRBV12-3/TRBV12-4|16|TRBJ2-1
CASSPTGGGALNEQFF
>TRBV11-2|14|TRBJ2-5
CASSLGSGRETQYF
>TRBV11-2|15|TRBJ2-1
CASSLGQGGRNEQFF
>TRBV29-1|14|TRBJ2-1
CSVVLAESYNEQFF
>TRBV5-1|14|TRBJ2-2
CASSSGRNTGELFF
>TRBV2|17|TRBJ1-5
CASLPGPGGGNNQPQHF
>TRBV27|14|TRBJ2-1
CASRALAVKDEQFF
>TRBV6-6|15|TRBJ2-3
CASSYTGTATDTQYF
>TRBV5-1|16|TRBJ2-1
CASSLGQTREYNEQFF
>TRBV5-1|15|TRBJ2-7
CASSPRLGDAYEQYF
>TRBV4-2|15|TRBJ2-1
CASTPLEGGMNEQFF
>TRBV18|15|TRBJ2-7
CASSRTGTGTYEQYF
>TRBV19|11|TRBJ2-1
CASSLGADGFF